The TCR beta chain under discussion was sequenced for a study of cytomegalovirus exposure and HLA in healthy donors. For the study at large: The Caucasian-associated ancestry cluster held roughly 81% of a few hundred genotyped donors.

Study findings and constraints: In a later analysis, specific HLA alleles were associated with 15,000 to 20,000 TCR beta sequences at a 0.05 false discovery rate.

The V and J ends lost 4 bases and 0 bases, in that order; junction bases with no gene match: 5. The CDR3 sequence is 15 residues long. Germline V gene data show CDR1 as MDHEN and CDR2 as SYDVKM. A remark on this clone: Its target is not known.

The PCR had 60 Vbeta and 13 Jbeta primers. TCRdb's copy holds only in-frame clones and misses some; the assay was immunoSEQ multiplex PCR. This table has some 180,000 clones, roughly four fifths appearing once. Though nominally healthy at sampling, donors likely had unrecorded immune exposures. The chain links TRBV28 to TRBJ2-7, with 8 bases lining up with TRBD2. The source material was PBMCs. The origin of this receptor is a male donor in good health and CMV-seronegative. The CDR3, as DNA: TGTGCCAGCAGTTCGGCCGGGACTAGCTCCTACGAGCAGTACTTC. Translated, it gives CASSSAGTSSYEQYF.